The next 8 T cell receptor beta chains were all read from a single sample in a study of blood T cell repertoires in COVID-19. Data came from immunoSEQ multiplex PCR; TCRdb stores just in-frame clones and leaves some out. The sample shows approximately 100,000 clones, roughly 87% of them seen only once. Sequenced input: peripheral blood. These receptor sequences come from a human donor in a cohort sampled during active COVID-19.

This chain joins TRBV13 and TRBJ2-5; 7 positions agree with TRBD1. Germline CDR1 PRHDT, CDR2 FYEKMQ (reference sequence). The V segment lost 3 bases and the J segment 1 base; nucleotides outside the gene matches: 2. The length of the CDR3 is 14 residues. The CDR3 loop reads CASSFDRAQETQYF. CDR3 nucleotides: TGTGCCAGCAGCTTTGACAGGGCCCAAGAGACCCAGTACTTC.

CDR3 residues: CASSLAPGGSFGGYTF. The CDR3 DNA reads as TGCGCCAGCAGCCTCGCGCCGGGGGGATCATTCGGTGGCTACACCTTC. The V gene is TRBV4-1, the J gene TRBJ1-2, with a possible D match to TRBD1 (5 bases). CDR3 length equals 16 residues. Per the germline V gene, CDR1 is MGHRA and CDR2 is YSYEKL. Trimming took 4 bases from V and 7 from J, leaving 22 bases between them.

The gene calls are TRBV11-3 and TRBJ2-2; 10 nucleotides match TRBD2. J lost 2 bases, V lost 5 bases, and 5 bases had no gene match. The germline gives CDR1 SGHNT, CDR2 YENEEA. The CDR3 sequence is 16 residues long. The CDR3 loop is CASSHSGGVNTGELFF. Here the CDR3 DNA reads TGTGCCAGCAGCCACAGCGGGGGGGTTAACACCGGGGAGCTGTTTTTT.

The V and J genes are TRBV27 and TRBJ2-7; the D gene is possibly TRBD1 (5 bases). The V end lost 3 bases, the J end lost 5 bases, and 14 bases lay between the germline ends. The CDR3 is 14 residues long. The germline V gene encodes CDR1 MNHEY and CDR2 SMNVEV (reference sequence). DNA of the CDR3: TGTGCCAGCAGTTTGAGTAGGGGTAACCACGAGCAGTACTTC. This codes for CASSLSRGNHEQYF.

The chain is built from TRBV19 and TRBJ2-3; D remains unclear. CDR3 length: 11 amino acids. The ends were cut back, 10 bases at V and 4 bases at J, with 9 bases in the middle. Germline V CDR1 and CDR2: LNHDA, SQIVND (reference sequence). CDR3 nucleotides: TGTGCCAAGAAGCCCCCAGATACGCAGTATTTT. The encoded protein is CAKKPPDTQYF.

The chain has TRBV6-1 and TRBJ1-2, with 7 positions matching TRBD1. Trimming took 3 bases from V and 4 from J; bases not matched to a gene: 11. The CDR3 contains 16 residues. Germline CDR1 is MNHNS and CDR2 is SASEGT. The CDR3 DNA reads TGTGCCAGCAGTGAGTTCCTACCCGGGACAGCCTATGGCTACACCTTC. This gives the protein CASSEFLPGTAYGYTF.

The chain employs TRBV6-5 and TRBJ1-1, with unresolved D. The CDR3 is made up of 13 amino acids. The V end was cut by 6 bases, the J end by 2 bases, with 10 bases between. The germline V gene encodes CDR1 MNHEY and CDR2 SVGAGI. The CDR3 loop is CASRPGYNTEAFF. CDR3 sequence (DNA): TGTGCCAGCAGGCCAGGTTATAACACTGAAGCTTTCTTT.

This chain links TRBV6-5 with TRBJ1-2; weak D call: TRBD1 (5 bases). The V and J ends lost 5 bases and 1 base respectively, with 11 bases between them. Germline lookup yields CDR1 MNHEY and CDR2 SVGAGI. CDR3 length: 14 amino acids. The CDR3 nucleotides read TGTGCCAGCAGTCAGGGAGGCGTTAACTATGGCTACACCTTC. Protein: CASSQGGVNYGYTF.